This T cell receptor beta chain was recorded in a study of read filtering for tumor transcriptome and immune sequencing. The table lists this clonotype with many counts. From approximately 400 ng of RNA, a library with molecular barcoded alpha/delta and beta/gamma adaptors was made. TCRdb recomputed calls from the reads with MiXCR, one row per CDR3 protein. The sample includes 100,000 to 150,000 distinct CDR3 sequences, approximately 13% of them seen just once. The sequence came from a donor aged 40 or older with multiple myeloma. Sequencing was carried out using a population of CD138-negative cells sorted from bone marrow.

The CDR3 region is CASRLDKNTEAFF. The CDR3, as DNA: TGTGCCAGCAGACTTGACAAGAACACTGAAGCTTTCTTT. The rearrangement uses TRBV2 and TRBJ1-1; D not resolved. This CDR3 is 13 amino acids long. Trimming removed 6 bases from V and 1 base from J, with 9 bases in between. Germline V gives CDR1 SNHLY, CDR2 FYNNEI.